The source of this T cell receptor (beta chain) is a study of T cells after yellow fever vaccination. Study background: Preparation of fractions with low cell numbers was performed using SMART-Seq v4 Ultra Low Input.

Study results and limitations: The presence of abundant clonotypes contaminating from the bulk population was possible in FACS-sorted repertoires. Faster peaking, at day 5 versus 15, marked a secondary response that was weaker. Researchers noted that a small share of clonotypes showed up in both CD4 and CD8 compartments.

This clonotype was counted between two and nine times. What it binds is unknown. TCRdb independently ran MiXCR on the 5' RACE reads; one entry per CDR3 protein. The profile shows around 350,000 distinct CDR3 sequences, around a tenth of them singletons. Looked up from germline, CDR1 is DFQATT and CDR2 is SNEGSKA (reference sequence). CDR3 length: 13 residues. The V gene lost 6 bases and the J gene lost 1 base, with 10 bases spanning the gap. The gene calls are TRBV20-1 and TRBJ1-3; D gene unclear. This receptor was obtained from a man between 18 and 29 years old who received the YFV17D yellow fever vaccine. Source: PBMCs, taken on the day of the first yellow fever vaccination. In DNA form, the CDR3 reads TGCAGTGCCGAGGAAATTTCTGGAAACACCATATATTTT. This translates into CSAEEISGNTIYF.